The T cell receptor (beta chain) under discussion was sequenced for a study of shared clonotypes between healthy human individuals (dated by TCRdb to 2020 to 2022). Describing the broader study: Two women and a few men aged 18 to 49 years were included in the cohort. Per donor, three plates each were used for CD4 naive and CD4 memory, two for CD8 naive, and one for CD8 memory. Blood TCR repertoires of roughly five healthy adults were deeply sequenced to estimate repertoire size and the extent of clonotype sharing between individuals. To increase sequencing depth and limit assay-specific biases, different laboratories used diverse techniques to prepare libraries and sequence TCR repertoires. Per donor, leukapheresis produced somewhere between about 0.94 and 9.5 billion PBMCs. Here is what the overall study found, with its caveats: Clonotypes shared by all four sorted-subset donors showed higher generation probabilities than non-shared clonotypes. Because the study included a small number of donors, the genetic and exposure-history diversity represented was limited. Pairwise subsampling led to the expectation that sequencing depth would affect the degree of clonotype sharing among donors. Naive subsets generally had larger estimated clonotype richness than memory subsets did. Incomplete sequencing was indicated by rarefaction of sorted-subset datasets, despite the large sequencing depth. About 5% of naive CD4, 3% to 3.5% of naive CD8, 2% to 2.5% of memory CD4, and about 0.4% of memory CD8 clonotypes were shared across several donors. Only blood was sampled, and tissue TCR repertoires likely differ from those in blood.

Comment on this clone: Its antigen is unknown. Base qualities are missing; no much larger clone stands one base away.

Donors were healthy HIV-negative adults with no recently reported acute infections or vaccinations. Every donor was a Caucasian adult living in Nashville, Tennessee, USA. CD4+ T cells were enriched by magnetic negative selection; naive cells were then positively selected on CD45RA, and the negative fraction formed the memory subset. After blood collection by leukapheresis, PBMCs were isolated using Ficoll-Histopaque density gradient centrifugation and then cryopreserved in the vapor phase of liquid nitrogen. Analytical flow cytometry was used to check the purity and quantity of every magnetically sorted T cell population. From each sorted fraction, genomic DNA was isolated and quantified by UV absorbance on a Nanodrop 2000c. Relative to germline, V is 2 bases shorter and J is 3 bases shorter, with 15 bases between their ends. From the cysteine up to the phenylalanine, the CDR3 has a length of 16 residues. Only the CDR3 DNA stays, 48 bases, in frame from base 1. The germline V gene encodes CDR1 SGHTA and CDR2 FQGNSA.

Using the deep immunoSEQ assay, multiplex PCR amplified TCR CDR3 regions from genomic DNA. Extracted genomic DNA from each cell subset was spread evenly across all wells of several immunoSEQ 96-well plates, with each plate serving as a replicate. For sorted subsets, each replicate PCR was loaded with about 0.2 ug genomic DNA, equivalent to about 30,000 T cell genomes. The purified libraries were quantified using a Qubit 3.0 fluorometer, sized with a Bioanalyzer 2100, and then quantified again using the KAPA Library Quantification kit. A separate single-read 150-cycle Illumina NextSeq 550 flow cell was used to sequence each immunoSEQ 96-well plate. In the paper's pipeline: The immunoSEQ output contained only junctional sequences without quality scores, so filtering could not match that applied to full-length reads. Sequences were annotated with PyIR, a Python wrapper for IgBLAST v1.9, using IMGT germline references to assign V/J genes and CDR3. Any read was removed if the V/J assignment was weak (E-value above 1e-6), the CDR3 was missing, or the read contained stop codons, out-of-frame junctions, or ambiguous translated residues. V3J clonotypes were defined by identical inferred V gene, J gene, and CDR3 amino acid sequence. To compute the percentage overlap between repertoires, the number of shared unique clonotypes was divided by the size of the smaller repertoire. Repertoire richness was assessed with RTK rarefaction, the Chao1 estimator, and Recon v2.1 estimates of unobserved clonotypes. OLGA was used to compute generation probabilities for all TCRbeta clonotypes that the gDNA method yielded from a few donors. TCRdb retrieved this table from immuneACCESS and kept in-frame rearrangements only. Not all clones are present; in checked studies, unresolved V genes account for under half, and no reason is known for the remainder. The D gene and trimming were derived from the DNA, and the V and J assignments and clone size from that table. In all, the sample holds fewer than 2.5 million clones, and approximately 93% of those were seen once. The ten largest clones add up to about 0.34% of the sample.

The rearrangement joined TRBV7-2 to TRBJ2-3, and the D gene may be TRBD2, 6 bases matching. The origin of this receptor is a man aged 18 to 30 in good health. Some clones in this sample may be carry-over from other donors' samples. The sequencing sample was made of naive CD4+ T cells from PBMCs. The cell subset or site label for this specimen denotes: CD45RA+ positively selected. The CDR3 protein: CASSLRWRGGTDTQYF. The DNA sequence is TGTGCCAGCAGCTTAAGGTGGAGGGGCGGAACAGATACGCAGTATTTT.